This T cell receptor beta chain was sequenced during a study of cytomegalovirus exposure and HLA in healthy donors. About the study: The roughly 100 million unique TCR beta sequences, from roughly 170 million T cells, were found by an earlier analysis. Within the Caucasian-associated ancestry cluster were approximately 77% of the 398 genotyped donors.

60 Vbeta and 13 Jbeta primers were used in PCR. The table came from immunoSEQ multiplex PCR; TCRdb's copy has only in-frame clones and leaves some out. This sample has just under 95,000 clones; over 75% occur once, and the top ten carry approximately 7%. This clone has just a few counts. Its specificity is not known. Whole-study results and caveats: Later analysis demonstrated an association between a missense DCLRE1C variant and TCR beta V- and J-gene trimming. Donor immune exposure was known only as CMV serostatus.

There are 13 residues in the CDR3. Germline CDR1 reads MNHNS; CDR2 reads SASEGT. V lost 5 bases to trimming and J lost 5 bases; unmatched junction nucleotides: 3. The sequence derives from a man aged 45-65 years in good health and CMV-seropositive. The rearrangement links TRBV6-1 to TRBJ1-5; 7 nucleotides agree with TRBD1. The material sequenced was PBMCs. The CDR3 spells CASSLTGDQPQHF. The CDR3 DNA is TGTGCCAGCAGTCTTACAGGGGATCAGCCCCAGCATTTT.